This is a list of T cell receptor beta chains from one sample in a study of post-analysis software for immune sequencing data. Each CDR3 protein is one row after TCRdb ran MiXCR on the PCR reads. The table has 820,000 or so distinct CDR3 sequences, about 50% seen once; the top ten hold roughly 4.4%. The sequenced material came from blood. These receptors came from a girl aged 10 to 17 with multiple sclerosis. CDR3s include the opening cysteine and the closing phenylalanine or tryptophan. D genes are given only for firm matches. Size values are once, few and many counts, or a class for expanded clones, and some rows have none.

DNA: TGCGCCAGCTCAAGCCGGGGGCGATCGAACACCGGGGAGCTGTTTTTT
CDR3: CASSSRGRSNTGELFF
D: -
J: TRBJ2-2
size: -
V: TRBV10-2

DNA: TGCAGTGCTACCAAAGAGGGAGGGTCGATATCTTACAATGAGCAGTTCTTC
CDR3: CSATKEGGSISYNEQFF
D: TRBD2
J: TRBJ2-1
size: once
V: TRBV20-1

DNA: TGTGCCAGCAGTTCCCCGACTAGCGGGGGAAGGAGCTCCTACAATGAGCAGTTCTTC
CDR3: CASSSPTSGGRSSYNEQFF
D: TRBD2
J: TRBJ2-1
size: -
V: TRBV6-5

DNA: TGCAGTGCTAAGGTCGGAGAGACCCAGTACTTC
CDR3: CSAKVGETQYF
D: -
J: TRBJ2-5
size: -
V: TRBV20-1

DNA: TGTGCCACCAGCAGAGATCTGGGCAGAGTCTATGGCTACACCTTC
CDR3: CATSRDLGRVYGYTF
D: -
J: TRBJ1-2
size: few
V: TRBV15

DNA: TGTGCCACCCGAGCACAGGGATCCCCCTACGAGCAGTACTTC
CDR3: CATRAQGSPYEQYF
D: -
J: TRBJ2-7
size: -
V: TRBV11-2

DNA: TGTGCCAGCAGCTTAGGGGGTGCGAGCAATCAGCCCCAGCATTTT
CDR3: CASSLGGASNQPQHF
D: -
J: TRBJ1-5
size: -
V: TRBV7-9

DNA: TGTGCCAGCAGTCCCAGGACTAGCGGGGTCTCCGAGCAGTACTTC
CDR3: CASSPRTSGVSEQYF
D: TRBD2
J: TRBJ2-7
size: -
V: TRBV6-5

DNA: TGTGCCACCAGCAGAGATCTAAGCGGGGCTTACAATGAGCAGTTCTTC
CDR3: CATSRDLSGAYNEQFF
D: TRBD2
J: TRBJ2-1
size: few
V: TRBV15

DNA: TGTGCCAGCAGCTCTTTACCACAGGGGGCGAGGGAAAAACTGTTTTTT
CDR3: CASSSLPQGAREKLFF
D: TRBD1
J: TRBJ1-4
size: -
V: TRBV7-6

DNA: TGCGCCACCAGCTTGGTCGCCCTAGGGGACAGGGCAAGCGACGAGCAGTACTTC
CDR3: CATSLVALGDRASDEQYF
D: TRBD1
J: TRBJ2-7
size: -
V: TRBV5-1